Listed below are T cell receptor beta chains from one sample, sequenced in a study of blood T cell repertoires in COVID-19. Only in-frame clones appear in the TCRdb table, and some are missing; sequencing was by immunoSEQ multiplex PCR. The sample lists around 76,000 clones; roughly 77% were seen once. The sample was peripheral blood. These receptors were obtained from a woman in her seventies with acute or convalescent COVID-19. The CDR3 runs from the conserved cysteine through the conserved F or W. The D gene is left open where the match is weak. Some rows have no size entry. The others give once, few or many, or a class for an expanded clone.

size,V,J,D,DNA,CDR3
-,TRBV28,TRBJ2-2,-,TGTGCCAGCAGGACGACAGGTCTAACCCGGGAGCTGTTTTTT,CASRTTGLTRELFF
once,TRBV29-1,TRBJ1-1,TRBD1,TGCAGCTCCGCGGGACAGGGGGTCACTGAAGCTTTCTTT,CSSAGQGVTEAFF
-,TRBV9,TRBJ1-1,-,TGTGCCAGCAGCGTAGGAGGGAGGGCGAACACTGAAGCTTTCTTT,CASSVGGRANTEAFF
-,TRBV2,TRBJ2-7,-,TGTGCCAGCAGTGATCCCAATCGGGGCTCCTACGAGCAGTACTTC,CASSDPNRGSYEQYF
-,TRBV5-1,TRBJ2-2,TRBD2,TGCGCCAGCAGCTTGGGTGGACTAGCGGGCACCGGGGAGCTGTTTTTT,CASSLGGLAGTGELFF
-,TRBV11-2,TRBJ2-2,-,TGTGCCAGCAGCCCCACGACAGGGAACACCGGGGAGCTGTTTTTT,CASSPTTGNTGELFF
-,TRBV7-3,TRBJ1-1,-,TGTGCCAGCAGCCAACAGGGGAACACTGAAGCTTTCTTT,CASSQQGNTEAFF
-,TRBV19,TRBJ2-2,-,TGTGCCAGTAGTTTGGGGGCTACAATCGGGATTTCGAACACCGGGGAGCTGTTTTTT,CASSLGATIGISNTGELFF
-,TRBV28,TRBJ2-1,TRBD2,TGTGCCAGCGCGCGGCGGGGGTCCTACAATGAGCAGTTCTTC,CASARRGSYNEQFF
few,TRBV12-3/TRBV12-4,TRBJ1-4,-,TGTGCCAGCAGCATCGGGGGAAACGAAAAACTGTTTTTT,CASSIGGNEKLFF
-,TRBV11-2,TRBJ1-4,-,TGTGCCAGCAGCTTATCTGCTAATGAAAAACTGTTTTTT,CASSLSANEKLFF
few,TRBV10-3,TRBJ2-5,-,TGTGCCATCAGGACCAACAGGGAATCGATAAAGACCCAGTACTTC,CAIRTNRESIKTQYF
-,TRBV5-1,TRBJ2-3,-,TGCGCCAGCAGCTTGAGACCTAGGGATACGCAGTATTTT,CASSLRPRDTQYF
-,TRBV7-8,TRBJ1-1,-,TGTGCCAGCAGCTCCCGCAGGATAACGAACACTGAAGCTTTCTTT,CASSSRRITNTEAFF
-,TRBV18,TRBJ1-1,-,TGTGCCAGCTCACGCGCTCGTGAGGAAGAAGCTTTCTTT,CASSRAREEEAFF
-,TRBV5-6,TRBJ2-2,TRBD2,TGTGCCAGCAGCTTGGTTGGCGGGGGGGCCGGGGAGCTGTTTTTT,CASSLVGGGAGELFF
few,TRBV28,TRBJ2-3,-,TGTGCCAGCAGTCCTAAGGAGAACGTAAAGACAGATACGCAGTATTTT,CASSPKENVKTDTQYF
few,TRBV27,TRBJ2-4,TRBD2,TGTGCCAGCAGTTTGGAAGGGCGCCAGGGACTAGCGGGAAATGGAGCCAAAAACATTCAGTACTTC,CASSLEGRQGLAGNGAKNIQYF
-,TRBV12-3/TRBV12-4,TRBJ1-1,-,TGTGCCAGCAGTTTTACAGGACGTACTGAAGCTTTCTTT,CASSFTGRTEAFF
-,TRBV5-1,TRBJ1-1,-,TGCGCCAGCAGCTTGGCGGTATTCCTCCCACTGAACACTGAAGCTTTCTTT,CASSLAVFLPLNTEAFF
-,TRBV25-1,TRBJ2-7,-,TGTGCCAGCAGTGACGTTCGGGGGAACTACGAGCAGTACTTC,CASSDVRGNYEQYF
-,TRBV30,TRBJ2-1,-,TGTGCCTGGACTAGGAGCTCCTACAATGAGCAGTTCTTC,CAWTRSSYNEQFF
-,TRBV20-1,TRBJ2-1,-,TGCAGTGCTAATGAGTTACCAGGGGTCCCGGAGCAGTTCTTC,CSANELPGVPEQFF
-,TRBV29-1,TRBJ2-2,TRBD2,TGCAGCTACTCTAGCGGGGTGACTGGCAACACCGGGGAGCTGTTTTTT,CSYSSGVTGNTGELFF
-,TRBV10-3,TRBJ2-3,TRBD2,TGTGCCATCAGTGGCCTAGCGGGAGATACGCAGTATTTT,CAISGLAGDTQYF
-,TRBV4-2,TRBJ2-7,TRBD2,TGTGCCAGCAGCCAAGGCGACGGACTAGCAGACTACGAGCAGTACTTC,CASSQGDGLADYEQYF
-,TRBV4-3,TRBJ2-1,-,TGCGCCAGCAGCCAAGTGATCTTCCAGGGAAATGAGCAGTTCTTC,CASSQVIFQGNEQFF
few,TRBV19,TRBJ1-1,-,TGTGCCAGTAGTTCCGGGACAAATAGGGATACTGAAGCTTTCTTT,CASSSGTNRDTEAFF
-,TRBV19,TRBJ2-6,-,TGTGCCAGTAGTCCCGAGGGGGGGTCCTCCTCTGGGGCCAACGTCCTGACTTTC,CASSPEGGSSSGANVLTF
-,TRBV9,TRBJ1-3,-,TGTGCCAGCAGCTTAACAGGAGAGAGCTCTGGAAACACCATATATTTT,CASSLTGESSGNTIYF
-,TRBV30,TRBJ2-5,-,TGTGCCGGAAACCCGGGACACGGCCAAGAGACCCAGTACTTC,CAGNPGHGQETQYF
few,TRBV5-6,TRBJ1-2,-,TGTGCCAGCAGCTTGTATGCCGTCGGTAGAAGATCTTATGGCTACACCTTC,CASSLYAVGRRSYGYTF
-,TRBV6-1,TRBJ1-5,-,TGTGCCAGCAGTGAGGGGTCAGGGGACAATCAGCCCCAGCATTTT,CASSEGSGDNQPQHF
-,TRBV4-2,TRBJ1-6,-,TGTGCCAGCAGCCAAGAGACCCAGGGGACAAATTCACCCCTCCACTTT,CASSQETQGTNSPLHF
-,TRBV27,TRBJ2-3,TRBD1,TGTGCCAGCAGTTTCGTGGGGACAGGGGGTTCAGATACGCAGTATTTT,CASSFVGTGGSDTQYF
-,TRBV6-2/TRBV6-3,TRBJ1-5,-,TGTGCCAGCAGTAAACAGGGACAGCCCCAGCATTTT,CASSKQGQPQHF
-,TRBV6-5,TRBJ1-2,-,TGTGCCAGCAGTTACACGGAGGCTTATGGCTACACCTTC,CASSYTEAYGYTF
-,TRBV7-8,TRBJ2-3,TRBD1,TGTGCCAGCAGCACACCGGGACAGAAGACAGATACGCAGTATTTT,CASSTPGQKTDTQYF
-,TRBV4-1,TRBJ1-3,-,TGCGCCAGCAGCCAAGTCGACAGCCTCTCTGGAAACACCATATATTTT,CASSQVDSLSGNTIYF
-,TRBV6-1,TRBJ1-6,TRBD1,TGTGCCAGCAGTGCGGACAGGCCCCCGTGGTATAATTCACCCCTCCACTTT,CASSADRPPWYNSPLHF
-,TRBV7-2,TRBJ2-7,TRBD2,TGTGCCAGCAGCTTTGGACTAGCGGGAGGAGGTGGGGAGCAGTACTTC,CASSFGLAGGGGEQYF
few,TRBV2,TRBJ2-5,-,TGTGCCAGCATTAGGGTTCCAGGGCCCCAAGAGACCCAGTACTTC,CASIRVPGPQETQYF
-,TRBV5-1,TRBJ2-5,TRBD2,TGCGCCAGCAGCTTACTAGCGGGGGGCGGGGAGACCCAGTACTTC,CASSLLAGGGETQYF